These 20 T cell receptor beta chains originate from one sample sequenced in a study of metastatic and nonmetastatic thyroid tumors. Each patient came to thyroid surgery without any prior treatment (of any kind). TCRdb re-called the PCR reads with MiXCR. The sample carries tens of thousands of clones, around 17% recorded once. The sample was blood. The receptor source for this set is a female donor with papillary thyroid cancer or a benign thyroid nodule (not recorded which). Some clones in this sample may be carry-over from other donors' samples.

This clone was seen ten or more times. This chain uses TRBV11-1 with TRBJ1-1; D unresolved. V lost 5 bases and J 6 bases, leaving 13 bases between the germline ends. The CDR3 extends over 13 amino acids. Germline CDR1 SGHAT, CDR2 FQDESV (reference sequence). The DNA of the CDR3 is TGTGCCAGCAGCCCCCCGGGTTGGGCTGAAGCTTTCTTT. It codes for CASSPPGWAEAFF. Based on the CDR3 plus reference TRBV11-1 and TRBJ1-1, the full variable domain is EAEVAQSPRYKITEKSQAVAFWCDPISGHATLYWYRQILGQGPELLVQFQDESVVDDSQLPKDRFSAERLKGVDSTLKIQPAELGDSAMYLCASSPPGWAEAFFGQGTRLTVV.

This chain joins TRBV19 and TRBJ2-7; D remains ambiguous. This CDR3 has 14 amino acids. CDR1 and CDR2 (germline): LNHDA, SQIVND (reference sequence). Deletions cut 3 bases from V and 0 bases from J, with 9 bases between. CDR3 loop: CASSMCGCSYEQYF. The CDR3 nucleotides are TGTGCCAGTAGTATGTGTGGGTGCTCCTACGAGCAGTACTTC.

This clone was seen repeatedly, ten times or more. Other nucleotide sequences from this sample produce the same CDR3. This chain links TRBV7-3 with TRBJ2-5, with unresolved D. The CDR3 has 13 residues. V lost 0 bases and J lost 3, with 5 bases in between. Per the germline V gene, CDR1 is SGHTA and CDR2 is FQGTGA. CDR3 sequence (DNA): TGTGCCAGCAGCTTAACGGGCGAAGAGACCCAGTACTTC. It codes for CASSLTGEETQYF.

A few counts support this clone. This sequence joins TRBV12-3 or TRBV12-4 and TRBJ2-2, with 9 bases fitting TRBD1. The trim removed 4 bases at V and 4 bases at J, leaving 1 base unmatched. CDR3 length: 14 amino acids. In DNA form, the CDR3 reads TGTGCCAGCAGTTGGGGACAGGGCACCGGGGAGCTGTTTTTT. Its protein product is CASSWGQGTGELFF.

The table lists this clone with many counts. The V gene is TRBV18, the J gene TRBJ2-3; 15 bases are a match to TRBD2. Germline lookup yields CDR1 KGHSH and CDR2 LQKENI. The CDR3 contains 19 residues. J was trimmed by 0 bases and V by 3 bases; bases with no gene match: 7. The CDR3 region is CASSPGLAGGRASTDTQYF. In DNA, the CDR3 is TGTGCCAGCTCACCGGGACTAGCGGGAGGCCGTGCTAGCACAGATACGCAGTATTTT.

The sample holds many counts of this clone. The chain links TRBV2 to TRBJ1-5, with a tentative D call TRBD1 (5 bases). V was pared by 8 bases and J by 3 bases, with 8 bases between. The CDR3 extends over 12 amino acids. CDR1 and CDR2 (germline): SNHLY, FYNNEI. The CDR3 nucleotides read TGTGCCAGCGCAGGGACCAATCAGCCCCAGCATTTT. As protein: CASAGTNQPQHF. Based on the CDR3 plus reference TRBV2 and TRBJ1-5, the full variable domain is EPEVTQTPSHQVTQMGQEVILRCVPISNHLYFYWYRQILGQKVEFLVSFYNNEISEKSEIFDDQFSVERPDGSNFTLKIRSTKLEDSAMYFCASAGTNQPQHFGDGTRLSIL.

This clone was seen more than once but under ten times. The chain couples TRBV27 to TRBJ2-7; possibly TRBD2 for D (5 bases). Germline V CDR1 and CDR2: MNHEY, SMNVEV (reference sequence). The CDR3 is 13 residues long. Trimming stripped 5 bases from V and 3 bases from J, with 11 bases between. For the CDR3, the DNA is TGTGCCAGCAGTCGCGACTATAACTACGAGCAGTACTTC. It translates to CASSRDYNYEQYF.

Worth noting for this clone: No conserved phenylalanine or tryptophan is present at the end of the CDR3, so a read error is the likely explanation. The limits of the CDR3 on the DNA are not certain, so only TCRdb's listed CDR3 is given. J is TRBJ2-1 and V is TRBV5-1. Germline loops: CDR1 SGHRS, CDR2 YFSETQ. The CDR3 is 14 amino acids long, termini counted. This CDR3 is CASSLDGANNEQLL.

The chain joins TRBV7-8 to TRBJ2-2; D perhaps matches TRBD2 (5 bases). The ends were cut back, 5 bases at V and 16 bases at J, with 17 bases in the middle. The CDR3 runs 12 residues. Germline loops: CDR1 SGHVS, CDR2 FQNEAQ. This chain's CDR3 is CASSLRAGESFF. The CDR3 DNA reads TGTGCCAGCAGCCTACGTGCCGGGGAGTCGTTTTTT.

The table lists this clone with a few counts. Relative to the germline gene, one junction end is altered; a read error may explain this. The chain joins TRBV24-1 to TRBJ1-2; D is uncertain. CDR1 KGHDR and CDR2 SFDVKD come from the germline V gene. The length of the CDR3 is 13 residues. This chain's CDR3 is CATSYRQGNGYTF. CDR3 nucleotide sequence: TGTGCCACCAGTTATCGACAAGGAAATGGTTACACCTTC.

At least ten counts were recorded for this clone. A much larger clone sits a single nucleotide away, making a read error possible. This chain connects TRBV28 to TRBJ2-6; 7 bases map to TRBD1. CDR1 is MDHEN and CDR2 is SYDVKM in the germline V gene. The CDR3 is 17 residues long. CDR3 sequence reads: CAGSLAGTDTGANVLTF. CDR3 nucleotides: TGTGCCGGCAGTTTAGCCGGGACAGATACTGGGGCCAACGTCCTGACTTTC. The complete variable domain, with remaining parts taken from reference TRBV28 and TRBJ2-6, reads DVKVTQSSRYLVKRTGEKVFLECVQDMDHENMFWYRQDPGLGLRLIYFSYDVKMKEKGDIPEGYSVSREKKERFSLILESASTNQTSMYLCAGSLAGTDTGANVLTFGAGSRLTVL.

This clone was detected ten times or more. The chain carries TRBV2 and TRBJ2-3; tentative D call: TRBD2 (5 bases). This CDR3 region has 13 residues. The ends were cut back, 11 bases at V and 6 bases at J, with 18 bases in the middle. CDR1 is SNHLY, CDR2 FYNNEI, per germline. CDR3 in amino acids: CARTRPIGDTQYF. CDR3 DNA: TGTGCCCGCACTAGGCCCATAGGGGATACGCAGTATTTT.

This clone was counted a few times. Just one base apart from a much larger clone, this may be a read error. The CDR3 nucleotides read TGTGCCAGCAGTATCGACAGGACTTTCTACGATGAGCAGTTCTTC. Protein: CASSIDRTFYDEQFF. The genes are TRBV27 and TRBJ2-1; tentative D call: TRBD1 (6 bases). CDR3 size: 15 residues. The germline V gene encodes CDR1 MNHEY and CDR2 SMNVEV (reference sequence).

This clone has ten or more counts. V and J are TRBV20-1 and TRBJ2-3, with D possibly matching TRBD2 (5 bases). Germline-derived CDR1 and CDR2 are DFQATT and SNEGSKA (reference sequence). The CDR3 runs to 14 residues. The V gene lost 6 bases and the J gene lost 0 bases, with 13 bases spanning the gap. CDR3 nucleotide sequence: TGCAGTGCAAGAAGCGGAGCGAGCACAGATACGCAGTATTTT. Translating gives CSARSGASTDTQYF.

There are many counts of this clone. This chain uses TRBV10-2 with TRBJ1-3; D remains ambiguous. CDR3 length equals 17 residues. CDR1 and CDR2 from the germline V gene are WSHSY and SAAADI. V lost 0 bases, J lost 0 bases, and 12 bases lay in between. CDR3: CASSESAAGDSGNTIYF. CDR3 nucleotides: TGCGCCAGCAGTGAGTCAGCCGCAGGAGACTCTGGAAACACCATATATTTT.

The chain joins TRBV28 to TRBJ1-2; D ambiguous. Trimming left V 7 bases short and J 4 bases short, with 13 bases between. Germline CDR1 reads MDHEN; CDR2 reads SYDVKM. CDR3 length equals 13 residues. In nucleotides, the CDR3 is TGTGCCAGCACCCCCTTTCGGGGCTATGGCTACACCTTC. This translates into CASTPFRGYGYTF.

In this sample, this clone turned up a few times. In this CDR3 the conserved last residue, phenylalanine or tryptophan, is missing, so a read error is likely. The CDR3 nucleotides read TGTGCCAGCAGCCTGAGGAGGACTGACCACACCGGGGAGCTGTTTTCT. The encoded protein is CASSLRRTDHTGELFS. The rearrangement joins TRBV6-1 to TRBJ2-2, with a weak D call TRBD2 (5 bases). CDR1 is MNHNS, CDR2 SASEGT, per germline. Trimming stripped 6 bases from V and 3 bases from J, with 17 bases between. The CDR3 length is 16 residues.

This clone was seen ten or more times. V and J are TRBV5-5 and TRBJ2-3; 9 positions match TRBD2. The CDR3 runs to 14 residues. Trimming cost V 4 bases and J 6 bases; bases outside gene matches: 6. Germline CDR1 and CDR2: SGHKS and YYEKEE (reference sequence). The DNA of the CDR3 is TGTGCCAGCAGCCGAGCGGGAGGTGGGGATACGCAGTATTTT. Translation gives CASSRAGGGDTQYF.

In this sample, this clone turned up many times. V is TRBV11-3 and J is TRBJ2-3; D possibly uses TRBD1 or TRBD2 (5 bases each). The CDR3 extends over 15 amino acids. Trimming stripped 0 bases from V and 6 bases from J, with 13 bases between. Germline V lookup: CDR1 SGHNT, CDR2 YENEEA. CDR3 amino acids: CASSLEAGAPDTQYF. DNA of the CDR3: TGTGCCAGCAGCTTAGAGGCCGGGGCGCCTGATACGCAGTATTTT.

In this sample, this clone is medium-sized. This chain links TRBV28 with TRBJ2-1; D unresolved. V was trimmed by 7 bases and J by 4 bases, leaving 8 bases between them. Germline V gene data show CDR1 as MDHEN and CDR2 as SYDVKM. The CDR3 contains 12 residues. CDR3 sequence reads: CASKRQYNEQFF. CDR3 sequence (DNA): TGTGCCAGCAAAAGGCAGTACAATGAGCAGTTCTTC.